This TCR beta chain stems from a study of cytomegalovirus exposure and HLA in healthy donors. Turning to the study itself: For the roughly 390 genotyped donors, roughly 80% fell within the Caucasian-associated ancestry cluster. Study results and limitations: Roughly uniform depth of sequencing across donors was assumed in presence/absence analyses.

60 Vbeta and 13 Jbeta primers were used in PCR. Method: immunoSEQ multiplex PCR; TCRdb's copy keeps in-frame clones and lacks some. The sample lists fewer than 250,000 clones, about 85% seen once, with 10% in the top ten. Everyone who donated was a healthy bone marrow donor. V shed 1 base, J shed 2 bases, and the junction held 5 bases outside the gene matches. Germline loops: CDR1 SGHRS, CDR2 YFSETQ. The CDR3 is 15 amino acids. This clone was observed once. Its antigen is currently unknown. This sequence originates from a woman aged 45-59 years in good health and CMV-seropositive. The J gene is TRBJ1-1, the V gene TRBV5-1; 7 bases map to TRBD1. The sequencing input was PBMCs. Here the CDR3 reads CASSLNRGLNTEAFF. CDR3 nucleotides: TGCGCCAGCAGCTTGAACAGGGGTCTAAACACTGAAGCTTTCTTT.